These 9 T cell receptor beta chains came from one sample sequenced in a study of control samples from healthy donors and cancer patients. The repertoire was sequenced with immunoSEQ multiplex PCR; TCRdb's copy has only in-frame clones and lacks some. The table has tens of thousands of clones, approximately 87% seen once; the top ten hold roughly 47%. Sequencing was carried out using blood. The receptors stem from a man aged 60 to 75 in good health.

This clone was observed once. V and J are TRBV7-6 and TRBJ1-1; no clear D. Germline V lookup: CDR1 SGHVS, CDR2 FNYEAQ. The CDR3 consists of 13 residues. Trimming pared 5 bases from V and 3 bases from J, leaving 10 bases between. CDR3 sequence: CASSPRGDTEAFF. CDR3 DNA sequence: TGTGCCAGCAGCCCTAGAGGTGACACTGAAGCTTTCTTT.

This chain links TRBV11-2 with TRBJ2-7, with a tentative D call TRBD2 (5 bases). With 2 bases removed from V and 3 bases from J, the gap between germline ends came to 11 bases. Germline values: CDR1 SGHAT, CDR2 FQNNGV. The CDR3 spans 14 residues. The CDR3 protein is CASSLTASGYEQYF. CDR3 sequence (DNA): TGTGCCAGCAGCTTAACAGCCAGCGGCTACGAGCAGTACTTC.

The V call is TRBV12-3 or TRBV12-4, the J call TRBJ1-2; D gene uncertain. V was shortened by 5 bases and J by 8 bases, with 12 bases between the two germline ends. The CDR3 is made up of 12 amino acids. As DNA, the CDR3 is TGTGCCAGCAGTCCACAGATCTGGGGCTACACCTTC. Translation: CASSPQIWGYTF.

The chain couples TRBV11-2 to TRBJ2-4; 15 bases match TRBD2. The V gene's germline CDR1 is SGHAT and CDR2 FQNNGV. CDR3 size: 16 residues. The V gene end was trimmed by 5 bases and the J gene end by 5 bases; junction bases not matched to a gene: 4. The chain's CDR3 is CASSTGTSGGQNIQYF. The CDR3 nucleotides are TGTGCCAGCAGCACCGGGACTAGCGGGGGGCAAAACATTCAGTACTTC.

There are a few counts of this clone. The V gene is TRBV5-6, the J gene TRBJ1-2; the match to TRBD1 covers 9 bases. V dropped 1 base and J dropped 4; count of bases not matched to a gene: 5. CDR3 length: 15 residues. Per germline, CDR1 SGHDT and CDR2 YYEEEE. In DNA form, the CDR3 reads TGTGCCAGCAGCTTGCTGGACAGGGGTGTCTATGGCTACACCTTC. It translates to CASSLLDRGVYGYTF.

The genes are TRBV9 and TRBJ1-1; 7 bases line up with TRBD1. The V segment lost 6 bases and the J segment 4 bases; nucleotides outside the gene matches: 6. The CDR3 sequence is 13 residues long. Per germline, CDR1 SGDLS and CDR2 YYNGEE. The CDR3 region has the DNA TGTGCCAGCAAACCGCAGGGGGGCACTGAAGCTTTCTTT. As protein: CASKPQGGTEAFF.

This clone occurred many times. The J gene is TRBJ2-1, the V gene TRBV11-2; D gene uncertain. The CDR3 runs 16 residues. Trimming took 1 base from V and 0 from J, leaving 10 bases between them. Per germline, CDR1 SGHAT and CDR2 FQNNGV. This CDR3 reads CASSLVGPSSYNEQFF. In DNA, the CDR3 is TGTGCCAGCAGCTTAGTTGGACCGAGCTCCTACAATGAGCAGTTCTTC.

This clone appeared once. The chain combines TRBV5-4 with TRBJ2-2; possibly TRBD1 for D (5 bases). Trimming cost V 4 bases and J 1 base, with 8 bases left between them. The length of the CDR3 is 14 residues. Germline loops: CDR1 SGHNT, CDR2 YYREEE (reference sequence). Here the CDR3 reads CASSLGQNTGELFF. The DNA for the CDR3 is TGTGCCAGCAGCCTAGGACAGAACACCGGGGAGCTGTTTTTT.

The gene calls are TRBV5-1 and TRBJ1-1; possible D gene TRBD1, 5 bases. Germline V CDR1 and CDR2: SGHRS, YFSETQ. Trimming shortened V by 3 bases and J by 3 bases, and 12 bases separated the two germline ends. The CDR3 runs 14 residues. The CDR3, as DNA: TGCGCCAGCAGCTGGCAGGGTTCGGACACTGAAGCTTTCTTT. Its translation: CASSWQGSDTEAFF.